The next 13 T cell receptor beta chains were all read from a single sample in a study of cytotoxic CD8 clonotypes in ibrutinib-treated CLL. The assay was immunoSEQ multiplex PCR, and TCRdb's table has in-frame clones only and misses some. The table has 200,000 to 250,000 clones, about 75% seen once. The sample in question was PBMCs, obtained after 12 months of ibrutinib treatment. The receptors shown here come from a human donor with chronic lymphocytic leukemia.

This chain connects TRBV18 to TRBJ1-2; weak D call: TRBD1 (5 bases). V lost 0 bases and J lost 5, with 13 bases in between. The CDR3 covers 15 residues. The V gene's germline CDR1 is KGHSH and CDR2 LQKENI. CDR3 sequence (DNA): TGTGCCAGCTCACCACCGGGGCCCTGGGAGTATGGCTACACCTTC. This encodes CASSPPGPWEYGYTF.

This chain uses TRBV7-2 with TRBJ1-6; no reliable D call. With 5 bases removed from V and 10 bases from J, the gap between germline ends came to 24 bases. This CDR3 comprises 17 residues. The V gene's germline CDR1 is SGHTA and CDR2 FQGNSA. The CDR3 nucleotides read TGTGCCAGCAGCCCCGGTCCAACTCGGGGAGGGAGGTCACCCCTCCACTTT. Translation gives CASSPGPTRGGRSPLHF.

DNA for the CDR3: TGCGCCAGCAGCCCTCAAGGGGGATTTAATGAAAAACTGTTTTTT. Translating it yields CASSPQGGFNEKLFF. The chain uses TRBV4-3 and TRBJ1-4; weak D call: TRBD1 (6 bases). This CDR3 has 15 residues. Trimming left V 4 bases short and J 4 bases short, with 13 bases between. Germline CDR1 and CDR2: LGHNA and YSLEER.

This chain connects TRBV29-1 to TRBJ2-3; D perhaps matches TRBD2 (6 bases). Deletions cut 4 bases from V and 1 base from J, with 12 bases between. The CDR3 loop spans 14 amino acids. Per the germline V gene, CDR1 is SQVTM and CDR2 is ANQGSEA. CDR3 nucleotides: TGCAGCGTTGCGGCGGGACGTGGCACAGATACGCAGTATTTT. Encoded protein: CSVAAGRGTDTQYF.

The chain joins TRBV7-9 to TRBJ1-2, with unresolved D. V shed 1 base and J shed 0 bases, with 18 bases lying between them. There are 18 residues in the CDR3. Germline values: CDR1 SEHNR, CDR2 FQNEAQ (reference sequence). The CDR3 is CASSLGSGRSDANYGYTF. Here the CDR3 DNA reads TGTGCCAGCAGCTTAGGATCAGGACGGTCAGACGCTAACTATGGCTACACCTTC.

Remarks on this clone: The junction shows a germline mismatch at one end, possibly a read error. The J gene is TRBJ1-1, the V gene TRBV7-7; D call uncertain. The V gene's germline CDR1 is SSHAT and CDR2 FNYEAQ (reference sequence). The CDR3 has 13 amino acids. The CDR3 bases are TGTGCTAGCAGCTCCGGGTGGCAGACTGAAGCTTTCTTT. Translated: CASSSGWQTEAFF.

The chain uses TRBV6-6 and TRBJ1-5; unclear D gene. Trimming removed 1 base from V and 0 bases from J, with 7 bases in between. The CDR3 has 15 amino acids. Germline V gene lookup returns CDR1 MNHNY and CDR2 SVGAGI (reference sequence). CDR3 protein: CASSYFGVSNQPQHF. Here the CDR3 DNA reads TGTGCCAGCAGTTACTTCGGTGTTAGCAATCAGCCCCAGCATTTT.

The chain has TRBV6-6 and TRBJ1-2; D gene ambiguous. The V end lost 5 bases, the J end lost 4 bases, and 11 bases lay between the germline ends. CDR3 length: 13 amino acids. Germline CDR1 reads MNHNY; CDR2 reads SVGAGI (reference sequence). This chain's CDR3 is CASSVLTTYGYTF. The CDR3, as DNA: TGTGCCAGCAGTGTCCTTACGACCTATGGCTACACCTTC.

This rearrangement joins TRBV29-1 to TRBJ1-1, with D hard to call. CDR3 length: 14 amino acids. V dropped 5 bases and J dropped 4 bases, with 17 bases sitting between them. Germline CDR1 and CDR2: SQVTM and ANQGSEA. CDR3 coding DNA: TGCAGCGTTCGTCCCGCGGCAGCGAGCACTGAAGCTTTCTTT. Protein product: CSVRPAAASTEAFF.

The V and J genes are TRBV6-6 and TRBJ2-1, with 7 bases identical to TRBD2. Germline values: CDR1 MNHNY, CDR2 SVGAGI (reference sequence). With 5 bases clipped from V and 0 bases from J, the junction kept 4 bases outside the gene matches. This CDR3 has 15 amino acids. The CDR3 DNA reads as TGTGCCAGCAGTCGGGGGGAAAGCTCCTACAATGAGCAGTTCTTC. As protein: CASSRGESSYNEQFF.

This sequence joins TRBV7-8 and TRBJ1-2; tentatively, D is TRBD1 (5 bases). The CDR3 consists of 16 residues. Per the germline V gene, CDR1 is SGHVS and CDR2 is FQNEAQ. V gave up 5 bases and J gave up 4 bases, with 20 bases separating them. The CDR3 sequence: CASSPQIATGAYGYTF. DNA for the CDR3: TGTGCCAGCAGCCCCCAGATTGCCACCGGGGCCTATGGCTACACCTTC.

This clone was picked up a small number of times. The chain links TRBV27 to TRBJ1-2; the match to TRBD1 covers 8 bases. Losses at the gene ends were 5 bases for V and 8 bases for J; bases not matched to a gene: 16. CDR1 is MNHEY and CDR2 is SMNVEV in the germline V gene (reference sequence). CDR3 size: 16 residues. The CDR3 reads CASSQYRPTGVGGYTF. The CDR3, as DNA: TGTGCCAGCAGTCAGTACCGTCCGACAGGGGTTGGAGGCTACACCTTC.

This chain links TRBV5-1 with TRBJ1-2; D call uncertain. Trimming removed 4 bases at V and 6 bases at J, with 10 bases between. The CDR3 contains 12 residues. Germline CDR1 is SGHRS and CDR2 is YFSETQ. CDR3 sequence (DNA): TGCGCCAGCAGCCCTAACATGGATGGCTACACCTTC. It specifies CASSPNMDGYTF.